The source of this T cell receptor (beta chain) is a study of shared clonotypes between healthy human individuals. The overall study: CD4 naive cells filled three plates per donor, CD4 memory three, CD8 naive two and CD8 memory one.

Sorted-subset replicate PCRs used 150 to 200 ng of genomic DNA. This amount corresponded to about 29,000 T cell genomes. Data came from immunoSEQ multiplex PCR; TCRdb stores just in-frame clones and leaves some out. There are millions of clones in the sample; more than 80% occur only once, and about 0.13% lies in the top ten. The germline V and J ends were trimmed by 0 bases and 5 bases, with 4 bases remaining between them. The germline V gene encodes CDR1 SGHAT and CDR2 FQNNGV. The CDR3 is 12 amino acids. Sample: naive CD4+ T cells sorted from blood. Described subset: CD45RA+ positively selected. This sequence joins TRBV11-2 and TRBJ1-2; no reliable D call. The sequence derives from a man between 18 and 35 years old in good health. The CDR3 DNA reads TGTGCCAGCAGCTTAGATCAGTATGGCTACACCTTC. Translated, it gives CASSLDQYGYTF.